Below, 17 T cell receptor beta chains from the same sample are listed, as sequenced in a study of beta chain features in type 1 diabetes. Study-wide points: People with Type 1 diabetes carried modestly yet significantly shorter TCRB CDR3s in all four CD4+ subsets.

Reverse transcribing all isolated RNA meant expressed TCRB transcripts were sequenced. Profiled with immunoSEQ multiplex PCR; TCRdb holds only in-frame clones, not every one. The table lists 600,000 to 700,000 clones, around an eighth of them singletons. Antigens of these TCRs are unknown. Sequenced sample: naive CD4+ T cells from blood. The receptor source for this set is a man younger than 35 with type 1 diabetes.

The CDR3 protein is CASSVEAGYNEQFF. CDR3 nucleotide sequence: TGTGCCAGCAGCGTAGAGGCGGGGTACAATGAGCAGTTCTTC. This chain links TRBV9 with TRBJ2-1; perhaps TRBD2 as D (6 bases). V lost 0 bases and J 4 bases, leaving 8 bases between the germline ends. The CDR3 contains 14 residues. Germline values: CDR1 SGDLS, CDR2 YYNGEE. The complete variable domain, with remaining parts taken from reference TRBV9 and TRBJ2-1, reads DSGVTQTPKHLITATGQRVTLRCSPRSGDLSVYWYQQSLDQGLQFLIQYYNGEERAKGNILERFSAQQFPDLHSELNLSSLELGDSALYFCASSVEAGYNEQFFGPGTRLTVL.

This clone has only a few counts. The V call is TRBV14, the J call TRBJ1-3, with a tentative D call TRBD1 (5 bases). The CDR3 is 15 residues long. V lost 5 bases and J lost 0, with 11 bases in between. CDR1 and CDR2 (germline): SGHDN, FVKESK. This CDR3 is CASSKTGRSGNTIYF. CDR3 in DNA: TGTGCCAGCAGCAAAACAGGCCGCTCTGGAAACACCATATATTTT.

As concerns this clone: The sample has other DNA sequences that encode this CDR3 too. The chain employs TRBV7-9 and TRBJ1-1, with D hard to call. V shed 1 base and J shed 0 bases, with 9 bases lying between them. The CDR3 sequence is 15 residues long. From germline, CDR1 is SEHNR and CDR2 FQNEAQ (reference sequence). DNA of the CDR3: TGTGCCAGCAGCTTAGGTGCTGGTGTGAACACTGAAGCTTTCTTT. Translated, it gives CASSLGAGVNTEAFF.

A few counts support this clone. This chain connects TRBV30 to TRBJ2-1; D unclear. The ends were cut back, 0 bases at V and 8 bases at J, with 5 bases in the middle. The CDR3 is made up of 11 amino acids. CDR1 and CDR2 from the germline V gene are GTSNPN and SVGIG (reference sequence). CDR3: CAWSVAHEQFF. The CDR3 nucleotides are TGTGCCTGGAGTGTAGCCCATGAGCAGTTCTTC.

DNA for the CDR3: TGTGCCAGCACCGAAGGGGTGGCCAAAAACATTCAGTACTTC. This sequence encodes CASTEGVAKNIQYF. V gene TRBV7-9 combines with J gene TRBJ2-4, with a possible D match to TRBD1 (5 bases). Germline CDR1 SEHNR, CDR2 FQNEAQ (reference sequence). The CDR3 consists of 14 residues. The V gene lost 7 bases and the J gene lost 1 base, with 11 bases spanning the gap.

This clone came up a few times. The rearrangement links TRBV19 to TRBJ1-6; the match to TRBD1 covers 8 bases. The junction had 5 bases not matched to a gene; V was cut back by 6 bases and J by 10 bases. Per germline, CDR1 LNHDA and CDR2 SQIVND (reference sequence). The CDR3 consists of 13 residues. Here the CDR3 reads CASRVTGESPLHF. Here the CDR3 DNA reads TGTGCCAGTAGGGTGACAGGGGAATCACCCCTCCACTTT.

The V call is TRBV28, the J call TRBJ2-7; perhaps TRBD1 as D (5 bases). This CDR3 comprises 13 residues. With 6 bases removed from V and 3 bases from J, the gap between germline ends came to 12 bases. CDR1 is MDHEN and CDR2 is SYDVKM in the germline V gene. In DNA form, the CDR3 reads TGTGCCAGCAGGTTGGATCAGGGCTACGAGCAGTACTTC. This sequence encodes CASRLDQGYEQYF.

This chain links TRBV11-1 with TRBJ2-2, with D possibly matching TRBD1 (5 bases). Between the trimmed V and J ends, which lost 4 bases and 7 bases, there was a span of 16 bases. Germline CDR1 reads SGHAT; CDR2 reads FQDESV (reference sequence). The CDR3 is 15 amino acids. CDR3 sequence reads: CASSSRQIGDGELFF. The CDR3 nucleotides read TGTGCCAGCAGCTCCCGACAGATTGGGGACGGGGAGCTGTTTTTT.

The chain links TRBV7-9 to TRBJ2-1; D possibly matches TRBD1 or TRBD2 (5 bases each). V lost 7 bases, J lost 7 bases, and 20 bases lay in between. From germline, CDR1 is SEHNR and CDR2 FQNEAQ (reference sequence). This CDR3 has 15 amino acids. The CDR3 bases are TGTGCCAGCACCACCGGGACCCCTGAGCTAAATGAGCAGTTCTTC. Translation gives CASTTGTPELNEQFF.

This clone was counted only a few times. This CDR3 reads CASSPNLEANVLTF. The CDR3 nucleotides are TGTGCCAGCAGCCCTAACCTGGAGGCCAACGTCCTGACTTTC. V and J are TRBV7-9 and TRBJ2-6; D gene ambiguous. V was trimmed by 5 bases and J by 6 bases, leaving 11 bases between them. Germline values: CDR1 SEHNR, CDR2 FQNEAQ (reference sequence). The CDR3 runs 14 residues.

The V and J genes are TRBV18 and TRBJ2-3; D is undetermined. V lost 1 base to trimming and J lost 0 bases, with 8 bases between them. This CDR3 is 15 amino acids long. Germline CDR1 reads KGHSH; CDR2 reads LQKENI. The CDR3 sequence: CASSPRRTSTDTQYF. The CDR3 coding sequence is TGTGCCAGCTCACCACGTCGTACTAGCACAGATACGCAGTATTTT.

The sample holds a few counts of this clone. The rearrangement joins TRBV2 to TRBJ2-7; D unclear. The CDR3 consists of 12 residues. Between the trimmed V and J ends, which lost 8 bases and 5 bases, there was a span of 13 bases. Germline V CDR1 and CDR2: SNHLY, FYNNEI. The DNA for the CDR3 is TGTGCCAGCTCGCAGTCGGGTCACGAGCAGTACTTC. Translated: CASSQSGHEQYF.

This clone was seen only a few times. The chain carries TRBV7-2 and TRBJ1-5; 7 nucleotides match TRBD1. Trimming cost V 5 bases and J 2 bases; bases outside gene matches: 3. The CDR3 has 14 residues. CDR1 SGHTA and CDR2 FQGNSA come from the germline V gene. This CDR3 is CASSPQGGNQPQHF. The CDR3 nucleotides are TGTGCCAGCAGCCCTCAGGGGGGCAATCAGCCCCAGCATTTT. Full variable domain (remainder filled in from reference TRBV7-2 and TRBJ1-5): GAGVSQSPSNKVTEKGKDVELRCDPISGHTALYWYRQSLGQGLEFLIYFQGNSAPDKSGLPSDRFSAERTGGSVSTLTIQRTQQEDSAVYLCASSPQGGNQPQHFGDGTRLSIL.

This clone was counted between two and nine times. This chain connects TRBV29-1 to TRBJ1-5; D is unresolved. Trimming stripped 1 base from V and 7 bases from J, with 11 bases between. Germline values: CDR1 SQVTM, CDR2 ANQGSEA. This CDR3 is 13 amino acids long. The CDR3 sequence: CSVEGVEGQPQHF. The CDR3 DNA follows: TGCAGCGTTGAAGGGGTAGAAGGGCAGCCCCAGCATTTT.

This clone was seen only a few times. This same CDR3 is encoded by further DNA sequences in the sample. This rearrangement joins TRBV25-1 to TRBJ1-1; D gene ambiguous. CDR1 MGHDK and CDR2 SYGVNS come from the germline V gene. This CDR3 has 11 residues. Between the trimmed V and J ends, which lost 1 base and 4 bases, there was a span of 1 base. CDR3 region: CASSESTEAFF. CDR3 coding DNA: TGTGCCAGCAGTGAATCCACTGAAGCTTTCTTT.

This clone has more than one count but fewer than ten. CDR3 nucleotides: TGCAGCGTTGCCATCTCGACAGGGAGCTACGAGCAGTACTTC. Protein sequence: CSVAISTGSYEQYF. This chain connects TRBV29-1 to TRBJ2-5; 7 bases are a match to TRBD1. TRBJ2-7 matches the DNA end more closely, so the J call is doubtful. Germline CDR1 and CDR2: SQVTM and ANQGSEA. This CDR3 is built from 14 residues.

This clone was observed a handful of times. The genes are TRBV7-2 and TRBJ2-7; either TRBD1 or TRBD2 may supply D (5 bases each). Germline values: CDR1 SGHTA, CDR2 FQGNSA. Trimming stripped 5 bases from V and 4 bases from J, with 18 bases between. The CDR3 spans 15 residues. CDR3 sequence (DNA): TGTGCCAGCAGCCTGAGGGGTCCTTATGGGTACGAGCAGTACTTC. Its protein product is CASSLRGPYGYEQYF.